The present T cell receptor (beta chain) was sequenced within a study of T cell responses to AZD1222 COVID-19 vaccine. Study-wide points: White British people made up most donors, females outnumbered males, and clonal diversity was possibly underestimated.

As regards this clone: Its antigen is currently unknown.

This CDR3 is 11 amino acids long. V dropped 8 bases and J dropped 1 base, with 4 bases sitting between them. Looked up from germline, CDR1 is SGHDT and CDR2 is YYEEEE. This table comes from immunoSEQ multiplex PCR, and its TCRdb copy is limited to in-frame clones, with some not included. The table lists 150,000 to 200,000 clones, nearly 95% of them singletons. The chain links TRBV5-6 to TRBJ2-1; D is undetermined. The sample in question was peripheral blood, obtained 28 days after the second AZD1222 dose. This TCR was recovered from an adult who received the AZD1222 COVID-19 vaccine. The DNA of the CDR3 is TGTGCCAGTAAATCCTACAATGAGCAGTTCTTC. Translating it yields CASKSYNEQFF.